A selection of T cell receptor beta chains follows, all from one sample in a study of blood T cell repertoires in COVID-19. This table comes from immunoSEQ multiplex PCR, and its TCRdb copy is limited to in-frame clones, with some not included. The repertoire includes around 100,000 clones, around 84% of them detected once, and about 11% sits in the top ten. The specimen was peripheral blood. The receptors come from a human donor in a cohort sampled during active COVID-19. Each CDR3 is given without its conserved first and last residue. A row's size may be missing; if present it is once, few, many or a size class.

j_call | v_call | clone_size | cdr3_aa
TRBJ1-1 | TRBV14 | . | ASSQEGGARNTEAF
TRBJ2-3 | TRBV11-3 | . | ASSFLQGADTQY
TRBJ1-2 | TRBV6-5 | . | ASSGLPGQGVGYT
TRBJ2-3 | TRBV11-2 | . | ASSLLAGESTDTQY
TRBJ1-1 | TRBV18 | . | ASSRDRVATEAF
TRBJ2-7 | TRBV10-3 | . | AITEAGGSSYEQY
TRBJ1-3 | TRBV3-1/TRBV3-2 | . | ASSQVIVTGAIGNLAGNTIY
TRBJ2-5 | TRBV2 | . | ASSAGTGGSETQY
TRBJ2-2 | TRBV12-5 | . | ASGLPGLAGFGELF
TRBJ2-7 | TRBV5-1 | . | ASSLLPSIGGRNSYEQY
TRBJ1-1 | TRBV12-3/TRBV12-4 | . | ASSLRGYTEAF
TRBJ1-4 | TRBV29-1 | once | SAARGETEKLF
TRBJ2-1 | TRBV27 | . | ASSFTAGGYNEQF
TRBJ1-4 | TRBV15 | . | ATSRGTANEKLF
TRBJ2-2 | TRBV24-1 | . | ATGQITGELF
TRBJ1-1 | TRBV12-5 | once | ASGSSSGPRGHAF
TRBJ2-7 | TRBV4-1 | . | ASSRPGQAYEQY
TRBJ2-4 | TRBV25-1 | . | ASSTRTEGNIQY
TRBJ2-2 | TRBV7-2 | . | ASSSKPGQRTGELF
TRBJ1-3 | TRBV3-1/TRBV3-2 | . | ASSQGRRLTIY
TRBJ2-2 | TRBV7-9 | many | ASSYDSYGELF
TRBJ2-7 | TRBV27 | . | ASRDSGGTYEQY
TRBJ1-3 | TRBV10-3 | . | AISPGLLSGNTIY
TRBJ1-2 | TRBV5-1 | . | ASSWDKINYGYT
TRBJ2-3 | TRBV7-2 | . | ASSLGGGADTQY
TRBJ2-6 | TRBV19 | . | ASSGTGAAGANVLT
TRBJ1-5 | TRBV6-1 | once | ASSEGASSQPQH
TRBJ2-3 | TRBV9 | . | ASSPNVGLTDTQY
TRBJ1-3 | TRBV13 | . | ASSLGGLSSGNTIY
TRBJ1-5 | TRBV6-2/TRBV6-3 | . | ASSYRTGVHQPQH
TRBJ1-2 | TRBV13 | once | ASSPIDRGNYGYT
TRBJ1-2 | TRBV5-5 | . | ASSLAGGWRDGYT
TRBJ1-5 | TRBV19 | . | ASIRRGGAGQPQH
TRBJ1-2 | TRBV27 | . | ASSSGDYGYT
TRBJ1-2 | TRBV2 | . | ASSETRSNYGYT
TRBJ2-3 | TRBV27 | . | ASREGRRTDTQY
TRBJ1-2 | TRBV14 | few | ASSGRGALGYT
TRBJ2-3 | TRBV14 | . | ASSPTSGITQY
TRBJ1-3 | TRBV7-9 | . | ASSLVSGNTIY